The sequence of this TCR beta chain was determined in a study of control samples from healthy donors and cancer patients. Sequencing was performed with immunoSEQ multiplex PCR; in TCRdb, only in-frame clones are kept and a portion is missing. The sample contains more than 65,000 clones, 84% of which appear only once. This CDR3 is 14 amino acids long. Trimming pared 1 base from V and 2 bases from J, leaving 12 bases between. CDR1 is GTSNPN, CDR2 SVGIG, per germline (reference sequence). Sequenced sample: blood. V and J are TRBV30 and TRBJ2-7, with D unresolved. The source is a man aged 50 to 59 in good health. This chain's CDR3 is CAWSDGYRPYEQYF. The CDR3 nucleotides are TGTGCCTGGAGTGACGGGTACAGACCCTACGAGCAGTACTTC.